Shown below are 11 T cell receptor beta chains from a single sample sequenced in a study of T cell responses to AZD1222 COVID-19 vaccine. Using immunoSEQ multiplex PCR, the repertoire was profiled, and TCRdb retains in-frame clones only, with some absent. The table includes over 110,000 clones, roughly 90% detected once. The material sequenced was peripheral blood, taken 28 days after the second AZD1222 dose. These receptors were collected from an adult who received the AZD1222 COVID-19 vaccine.

The chain has TRBV28 and TRBJ1-5; D gene ambiguous. The germline CDR1 and CDR2 sequences are MDHEN and SYDVKM. The V gene lost 6 bases and the J gene lost 0 bases, with 21 bases spanning the gap. The CDR3 is made up of 18 amino acids. The CDR3 coding sequence is TGTGCCAGCAGACCCATAATGGGCAGTTCCTATAGCAATCAGCCCCAGCATTTT. Protein sequence: CASRPIMGSSYSNQPQHF.

The chain joins TRBV6-4 to TRBJ1-2, with D perhaps matching TRBD1 (6 bases). The length of the CDR3 is 14 residues. Germline CDR1 reads MRHNA; CDR2 reads SNTAGT. The V gene lost 3 bases and the J gene lost 8 bases, with 16 bases spanning the gap. The CDR3 bases are TGTGCCAGCAGTGATACCGTTACAGGGACAGGCTACACCTTC. Translated: CASSDTVTGTGYTF.

Notes on this clone: At one of its ends the junction is not consistent with the germline gene, which may arise from a read error. The chain has TRBV7-3 and TRBJ1-2; 7 nucleotides agree with TRBD1. CDR3 size: 13 residues. Looked up from germline, CDR1 is SGHTA and CDR2 is FQGTGA. CDR3 nucleotide sequence: TGTGCCAGCAGCCTAACAGGGGAGCCGGGCTACACCTTC. It encodes CASSLTGEPGYTF.

The CDR3 loop is CASSPHGGTAGNIQYF. CDR3 nucleotides: TGTGCCAGCAGCCCACACGGCGGGACAGCTGGAAACATTCAGTACTTC. The chain carries TRBV7-3 and TRBJ2-4, with D perhaps matching TRBD1 (7 bases). Germline-derived CDR1 and CDR2 are SGHTA and FQGTGA. Trimming shortened V by 5 bases and J by 6 bases, and 20 bases separated the two germline ends. This CDR3 spans 16 amino acids.

The rearrangement joins TRBV9 to TRBJ2-5; D is undetermined. The CDR3 runs to 14 residues. V dropped 4 bases and J dropped 4 bases, with 14 bases sitting between them. The germline V gene has CDR1 SGDLS and CDR2 YYNGEE. The CDR3 coding sequence is TGTGCCAGCAGCCCTCAAATATTGGGAGAGACCCAGTACTTC. It yields the protein CASSPQILGETQYF.

This chain joins TRBV9 and TRBJ2-1, with D possibly TRBD1 on 7 matching bases. The CDR3 extends over 15 amino acids. Looked up from germline, CDR1 is SGDLS and CDR2 is YYNGEE. V lost 0 bases and J 8 bases, leaving 15 bases between the germline ends. In nucleotides, the CDR3 is TGTGCCAGCAGCGTAGAGCAGGGGGGTATTCATGAGCAGTTCTTC. Residues: CASSVEQGGIHEQFF.

V is TRBV30 and J is TRBJ2-7; 7 bases are shared with TRBD1. This CDR3 has 13 residues. Losses at the gene ends were 2 bases for V and 4 bases for J; bases not matched to a gene: 5. Germline assignment: CDR1 GTSNPN and CDR2 SVGIG (reference sequence). The CDR3 reads CAWSPGTDYEQYF. CDR3 sequence (DNA): TGTGCCTGGAGTCCTGGGACAGATTACGAGCAGTACTTC.

The chain is built from TRBV5-6 and TRBJ2-7, with D perhaps assigned TRBD1 or TRBD2 (5 bases each). V shed 4 bases and J shed 0 bases, with 11 bases lying between them. Germline V gives CDR1 SGHDT, CDR2 YYEEEE. The CDR3 contains 14 residues. The chain's CDR3 is CASSPGRFSYEQYF. In DNA, the CDR3 is TGTGCCAGCAGCCCGGGACGCTTCTCCTACGAGCAGTACTTC.

V usage is TRBV30 and J usage is TRBJ2-7; 9 positions agree with TRBD2. CDR1 GTSNPN and CDR2 SVGIG come from the germline V gene (reference sequence). This CDR3 has 15 residues. With V trimmed by 0 bases and J by 6 bases, 9 bases remained unmatched. CDR3: CAWSVLGSGRSEQYF. CDR3 DNA: TGTGCCTGGAGTGTATTGGGTAGCGGGAGAAGCGAGCAGTACTTC.

This sequence joins TRBV24-1 and TRBJ2-2; TRBD2 is a possible D gene (6 bases). Germline values: CDR1 KGHDR, CDR2 SFDVKD. The CDR3 is 13 amino acids. V shed 10 bases and J shed 7 bases, with 15 bases lying between them. The CDR3 bases are TGTGCCACAGGGAGGCGGCGTGACGGGGAGCTGTTTTTT. Translated, it gives CATGRRRDGELFF.

The chain joins TRBV9 to TRBJ2-7; tentative D call: TRBD1 (5 bases). Germline V gene lookup returns CDR1 SGDLS and CDR2 YYNGEE. V was trimmed by 3 bases and J by 3 bases, leaving 16 bases between them. This CDR3 is built from 15 residues. This CDR3 is CASSASGNPYYEQYF. DNA of the CDR3: TGTGCCAGCAGCGCTTCAGGGAATCCTTACTACGAGCAGTACTTC.